Listed below are T cell receptor beta chains from one sample, sequenced in a study of blood T cell repertoires in COVID-19. Sequenced by immunoSEQ multiplex PCR; TCRdb stores in-frame clones only, minus some. This sample has approximately 170,000 clones; around 80% occur once, and the top ten carry roughly a fifth. Sequences were obtained from peripheral blood. The receptors were gathered from a woman older than 75 with acute or convalescent COVID-19. Both conserved end residues are trimmed from each CDR3.

cdr3_length	v_call	j_call	cdr3_aa
16	TRBV3-1/TRBV3-2	TRBJ1-1	ASSQESQGRARNTEAF
14	TRBV5-1	TRBJ2-3	ASSLIGGISTDTQY
15	TRBV4-1	TRBJ1-6	ASSQEAGGAYNSPLH
13	TRBV4-1	TRBJ2-7	ACSHDSDGSYEQY
14	TRBV18	TRBJ2-1	ASSPPSGGSYNEQF
10	TRBV29-1	TRBJ2-7	SGQESTYEQY
9	TRBV2	TRBJ1-2	ASSAFYGYT
9	TRBV20-1	TRBJ2-7	SAPDLAEQY
16	TRBV7-6	TRBJ2-5	ASSSNWRTGGSQETQY
8	TRBV29-1	TRBJ2-1	SSGYNEQF
12	TRBV19	TRBJ1-1	ASRRQGLNTEAF